What follows is one T cell receptor beta chain and its context. Antigen: not known. The data were taken from a study of T cell responses to AZD1222 COVID-19 vaccine. Study-level results: In all cases, repertoires were sampled only after the peak T cell response.

Method: immunoSEQ multiplex PCR; TCRdb's copy keeps in-frame clones and lacks some. This sample yields about 140,000 clones, of which roughly 90% are seen a single time; about 3% belongs to the top ten. The sample here was peripheral blood, taken on day 0 of AZD1222 vaccination. The TCR comes from an adult in good health.

The CDR3 bases are TGTGCCAGCAGCGCGACTAGCGGACCCTTTGCCGGAAGCTCCTACGAGCAGTACTTC. Protein: CASSATSGPFAGSSYEQYF. This chain uses TRBV9 with TRBJ2-7; 9 nucleotides agree with TRBD2. Trimming at V came to 3 bases and at J to 0 bases, leaving 16 bases not matched to a gene. There are 19 residues in the CDR3. Per germline, CDR1 SGDLS and CDR2 YYNGEE.